These 26 T cell receptor beta chains were all obtained from the same sample, sequenced in a study of cytomegalovirus exposure and HLA in healthy donors. Profiling relied on immunoSEQ multiplex PCR, and the TCRdb table lists in-frame clones only, not all of them. The sample includes approximately 60,000 clones, over 85% of them seen just once. The sequenced material came from PBMCs. These receptor sequences come from a woman between 18 and 29 years old in good health and CMV-seronegative.

J is TRBJ2-5 and V is TRBV11-2; 7 nucleotides align to TRBD1. V trimming: 5 bases; J trimming: 4 bases; junction bases outside the gene matches: 7. This CDR3 region has 14 residues. Germline V gene sequence: CDR1 SGHAT, CDR2 FQNNGV. The CDR3 sequence is CASSRGQRRETQYF. CDR3 sequence (DNA): TGTGCCAGCAGCCGGGGACAGAGACGAGAGACCCAGTACTTC.

This CDR3 reads CSALSHYGYTF. The DNA of the CDR3 is TGCAGTGCTTTAAGCCACTATGGCTACACCTTC. The rearrangement links TRBV20-1 to TRBJ1-2; D uncertain. Trimming took off 5 bases at V and 3 bases at J, with 7 bases between the two ends. CDR1 and CDR2 from the germline V gene are DFQATT and SNEGSKA (reference sequence). The CDR3 extends over 11 amino acids.

The V and J genes are TRBV7-8 and TRBJ1-6; TRBD1 might be the D (6 bases). CDR1 and CDR2 (germline): SGHVS, FQNEAQ. V lost 1 base to trimming and J lost 7 bases, with 14 bases between them. The CDR3 is 16 amino acids. CDR3: CASSLGQGKSNSPLHF. CDR3 nucleotide sequence: TGTGCCAGCAGCTTAGGTCAGGGGAAATCAAATTCACCCCTCCACTTT.

The chain uses TRBV19 and TRBJ2-3; tentatively, D is TRBD1 (6 bases). CDR1 and CDR2 from the germline V gene are LNHDA and SQIVND (reference sequence). V was clipped by 3 bases and J by 0 bases, with 16 bases between them. The CDR3 length is 17 residues. The CDR3 nucleotides read TGTGCCAGTAGTATCCCGCCCGGCAGGGGTAGCACAGATACGCAGTATTTT. Encoded protein: CASSIPPGRGSTDTQYF.

J is TRBJ2-7 and V is TRBV5-1, with D possibly TRBD1 on 5 matching bases. This CDR3 is built from 14 residues. The germline V gene encodes CDR1 SGHRS and CDR2 YFSETQ. V was cut by 4 bases and J by 1 base, with 12 bases left in between. Here the CDR3 DNA reads TGCGCCAGCAGCAGAACCACAGGATCCTACGAGCAGTACTTC. It specifies CASSRTTGSYEQYF.

The chain's CDR3 is CASSWNRGGPTDTQYF. The DNA of the CDR3 is TGTGCCAGCAGTTGGAACCGCGGGGGACCCACAGATACGCAGTATTTT. The rearrangement joins TRBV6-6 to TRBJ2-3; 7 bases fit TRBD2. The CDR3 has 16 residues. Unmatched junction bases numbered 9, after V lost 4 bases and J lost 2 bases. Germline assignment: CDR1 MNHNY and CDR2 SVGAGI (reference sequence).

J is TRBJ1-3 and V is TRBV30, with 7 bases that match TRBD1. The J segment lost 4 bases and the V segment lost 5 bases, leaving 8 bases of the junction unmatched. The CDR3 totals 14 residues. CDR1 and CDR2 from the germline V gene are GTSNPN and SVGIG (reference sequence). CDR3 amino acids: CAWGRQGVGNTIYF. In DNA form, the CDR3 reads TGTGCCTGGGGGCGACAGGGAGTGGGAAACACCATATATTTT.

The V gene is TRBV5-1, the J gene TRBJ2-2; a weak D match, TRBD2 (5 bases). Germline CDR1 SGHRS, CDR2 YFSETQ. V was trimmed by 1 base and J by 8 bases, leaving 12 bases between them. The CDR3 has 14 residues. The CDR3 coding sequence is TGCGCCAGCAGCTTGTCTCCACGCGGGGGGGAGCTGTTTTTT. The encoded protein is CASSLSPRGGELFF.

In this sample, this clone turned up once. The chain recombines TRBV27 with TRBJ1-2, with D hard to call. Per the germline V gene, CDR1 is MNHEY and CDR2 is SMNVEV (reference sequence). V dropped 0 bases and J dropped 3 bases, with 5 bases sitting between them. The CDR3 consists of 13 residues. CDR3 bases: TGTGCCAGCAGTTTATCGGCAGACTATGGCTACACCTTC. Residues: CASSLSADYGYTF.

The rearrangement uses TRBV6-5 and TRBJ1-2, with D possibly being TRBD1 (6 bases). Germline values: CDR1 MNHEY, CDR2 SVGAGI. Trimming left V 6 bases short and J 8 bases short, with 22 bases between. CDR3 length: 15 residues. CDR3 bases: TGTGCCAGCAGGGCAACCTACAGGGCGACGGGGGGCTACACCTTC. Encoded protein: CASRATYRATGGYTF.

The genes are TRBV15 and TRBJ1-6; D perhaps matches TRBD1 (6 bases). Trimming removed 0 bases from V and 7 bases from J, with 10 bases in between. The CDR3 totals 15 residues. Germline V lookup: CDR1 LNHNV, CDR2 YYDKDF (reference sequence). The CDR3 loop reads CATSREVQGNSPLHF. The DNA for the CDR3 is TGTGCCACCAGCAGAGAGGTTCAGGGGAATTCACCCCTCCACTTT.

This chain uses TRBV9 with TRBJ1-2; no clear D. V shed 2 bases and J shed 7 bases, with 6 bases lying between them. The CDR3 runs to 11 residues. Germline loops: CDR1 SGDLS, CDR2 YYNGEE. The CDR3 nucleotides read TGTGCCAGCAGCGTTAACGGTGGCTACACCTTC. It yields the protein CASSVNGGYTF. Together with reference TRBV9 and TRBJ1-2, the CDR3 gives the full variable domain: DSGVTQTPKHLITATGQRVTLRCSPRSGDLSVYWYQQSLDQGLQFLIQYYNGEERAKGNILERFSAQQFPDLHSELNLSSLELGDSALYFCASSVNGGYTFGSGTRLTVV.

The rearrangement uses TRBV6-6 and TRBJ1-2; TRBD1 matches 8 bases. Germline CDR1 MNHNY, CDR2 SVGAGI (reference sequence). J was trimmed by 6 bases and V by 5 bases; bases with no gene match: 11. The CDR3 is made up of 15 amino acids. The CDR3 nucleotides read TGTGCCAGCAGTCCTCCGACAGGGGATCTACATGGCTACACCTTC. Its protein is CASSPPTGDLHGYTF.

The rearrangement joins TRBV19 to TRBJ2-1; TRBD2 is a possible D gene (5 bases). V was pared by 5 bases and J by 0 bases, with 8 bases between. The CDR3 runs to 14 residues. Germline-derived CDR1 and CDR2 are LNHDA and SQIVND (reference sequence). The DNA for the CDR3 is TGTGCCAGTAGTTTGGGGAGCTCCTACAATGAGCAGTTCTTC. It is translated as CASSLGSSYNEQFF.

This chain links TRBV29-1 with TRBJ1-1; 8 positions agree with TRBD1. With V trimmed by 4 bases and J by 0 bases, 7 bases remained unmatched. This CDR3 is 15 amino acids long. CDR1 is SQVTM, CDR2 ANQGSEA, per germline. The DNA of the CDR3 is TGCAGCGTTGTGGACAGGGCCAATATGAACACTGAAGCTTTCTTT. It specifies CSVVDRANMNTEAFF. Looking up the rest from reference TRBV29-1 and TRBJ1-1 gives the full variable domain: SAVISQKPSRDICQRGTSLTIQCQVDSQVTMMFWYRQQPGQSLTLIATANQGSEATYESGFVIDKFPISRPNLTFSTLTVSNMSPEDSSIYLCSVVDRANMNTEAFFGQGTRLTVV.

This chain uses TRBV5-1 with TRBJ1-1, with D unresolved. Germline V gene data show CDR1 as SGHRS and CDR2 as YFSETQ. The V end was cut by 4 bases, the J end by 1 base, with 11 bases between. The CDR3 contains 14 residues. CDR3 loop: CASSQLSGNTEAFF. The CDR3 DNA is TGCGCCAGCAGCCAACTAAGCGGGAACACTGAAGCTTTCTTT.

The chain uses TRBV5-1 and TRBJ2-5; 9 bases are a match to TRBD2. The assigned J gene may be wrong: the sequence end matches TRBJ2-7 better. This CDR3 has 15 residues. Germline V gene data show CDR1 as SGHRS and CDR2 as YFSETQ. As DNA, the CDR3 is TGCGCCAGCAGCTTGGCGCTAGCGGGGACCTACGAGCAGTACTTC. Translated, it gives CASSLALAGTYEQYF.

The rearrangement uses TRBV7-8 and TRBJ2-7, with no clear D. The CDR3 totals 13 residues. The V end lost 3 bases, the J end lost 3 bases, and 9 bases lay between the germline ends. Germline CDR1 reads SGHVS; CDR2 reads FQNEAQ. CDR3 residues: CASSFGPYYEQYV. DNA of the CDR3: TGTGCCAGCAGCTTCGGCCCTTACTACGAGCAGTACGTC.

The genes are TRBV4-3 and TRBJ1-2; 8 bases fit TRBD1. The CDR3 length is 15 residues. The trim removed 0 bases at V and 5 bases at J, leaving 5 bases unmatched. CDR1 and CDR2 from the germline V gene are LGHNA and YSLEER. The CDR3 protein is CASSQDRTGRYGYTF. The CDR3 DNA sequence: TGCGCCAGCAGCCAAGATAGGACAGGGAGGTATGGCTACACCTTC.

This clone was detected once. V usage is TRBV7-2 and J usage is TRBJ1-4; possibly TRBD1 for D (5 bases). The germline V gene has CDR1 SGHTA and CDR2 FQGNSA. V lost 3 bases and J lost 7, with 12 bases in between. The CDR3 has 14 amino acids. DNA of the CDR3: TGTGCCAGCAGCTTGGGTCAGGGTAGTGAAAAACTGTTTTTT. Amino acids: CASSLGQGSEKLFF.

The chain links TRBV14 to TRBJ2-3; tentatively, D is TRBD2 (6 bases). The germline V and J ends were trimmed by 1 base and 0 bases, with 17 bases remaining between them. The V gene's germline CDR1 is SGHDN and CDR2 FVKESK. This CDR3 spans 18 amino acids. For the CDR3, the DNA is TGTGCCAGCAGCCAAGGCCTTGAAGCGGGTGCTAGCACAGATACGCAGTATTTT. Its translation: CASSQGLEAGASTDTQYF.

The chain's CDR3 is CASSYLTGNYGYTF. Written as DNA, the CDR3 is TGTGCCAGCAGTTACTTGACAGGGAACTATGGCTACACCTTC. The chain links TRBV6-5 to TRBJ1-2, with 7 bases matching TRBD1. V shed 1 base and J 2 bases; nucleotides not matched to a gene: 1. The CDR3 runs to 14 residues. The germline V gene encodes CDR1 MNHEY and CDR2 SVGAGI.

This clone has just one count. In DNA, the CDR3 is TGTGCCAGCAGCCCGGCGGGGGCGGGCTACACCTTC. It specifies CASSPAGAGYTF. The genes are TRBV5-4 and TRBJ1-2; D may be TRBD1 (6 bases). CDR1 is SGHNT, CDR2 YYREEE, per germline (reference sequence). V lost 4 bases and J 8 bases, leaving 12 bases between the germline ends. The CDR3 extends over 12 amino acids.

The chain couples TRBV4-3 to TRBJ2-5, with TRBD2 matching over 7 bases. This CDR3 is 15 amino acids long. Germline V gene sequence: CDR1 LGHNA, CDR2 YSLEER. J gave up 5 bases and V 4 bases, and 10 bases lay outside the gene matches. CDR3 amino acids: CASSLGRGTGETQYF. Here the CDR3 DNA reads TGCGCCAGCAGCCTAGGGAGGGGCACCGGGGAGACCCAGTACTTC.

The V call is TRBV6-1, the J call TRBJ1-5, with TRBD1 matching 7 bases. The CDR3 runs 14 residues. V trimming: 4 bases; J trimming: 5 bases; junction bases outside the gene matches: 5. Germline V gene sequence: CDR1 MNHNS, CDR2 SASEGT. The CDR3 DNA reads as TGTGCCAGCAGTGGACCGGGACAGCATCAGCCCCAGCATTTT. This codes for CASSGPGQHQPQHF.

This chain joins TRBV5-1 and TRBJ2-3, with a weak D call TRBD2 (6 bases). This CDR3 is 14 amino acids long. CDR1 and CDR2 from the germline V gene are SGHRS and YFSETQ. V lost 4 bases and J lost 4, with 13 bases in between. This CDR3 reads CASSGLASSDTQYF. The CDR3 nucleotides are TGCGCCAGCAGCGGTCTAGCGTCCTCAGATACGCAGTATTTT.